The present TCR beta chain was sequenced within a study of blood T cells in healthy people across ages. The study, taken as a whole, reports: Researchers said unsorted PBMCs prevented a conclusive naive versus antigen-experienced comparison. As naive T cell percentage varied, TCR beta diversity correlated strongly with it.

V dropped 6 bases and J dropped 2; count of bases not matched to a gene: 9. CDR1 is DFQATT and CDR2 is SNEGSKA in the germline V gene (reference sequence). The CDR3 is 14 residues long. Samples each yielded at least 5.5 micrograms of total RNA. This clonotype was observed many times. Its antigen is as yet unknown. A second about 6 to 12 cycle PCR used barcoded and J-beta primers. Each cDNA was tagged by a template-switch adaptor containing 12 random nucleotides. TCRdb itself ran the 5' RACE reads through MiXCR, one entry per CDR3 protein. This sample has around 1,700,000 distinct CDR3 sequences, with approximately 28% found just once.

This rearrangement joins TRBV20-1 to TRBJ2-7; 8 bases fit TRBD1. The sequencing sample was made of blood. The clonotype was recovered from a woman younger than 45 in good health. CDR3 protein: CSAYRGIGTYEQYF. The CDR3 region has the DNA TGCAGTGCGTACAGGGGGATAGGCACCTACGAGCAGTACTTC.